These 28 T cell receptor beta chains originate from one sample sequenced in a study of T cell repertoires in cytomegalovirus infection. TCRdb reanalysed the reads using MiXCR and keeps one entry per CDR3 protein. The sample carries around 210,000 distinct CDR3 sequences, under 8.5% recorded once. Source material: PBMCs. The receptors were sampled from a human donor in good health (CMV status not recorded). Some clones in this sample may be carry-over from other donors' samples.

At least ten counts were recorded for this clonotype. Here the CDR3 reads CASSGRGAGPYEAFF. The CDR3 DNA sequence: TGTGCCAGCAGTGGGCGCGGGGCAGGACCCTATGAAGCTTTCTTT. The J gene is TRBJ1-1, the V gene TRBV6-1; D may be TRBD1 (5 bases). V was cut by 4 bases and J by 7 bases, with 19 bases left in between. CDR3 size: 15 residues. Germline CDR1 and CDR2: MNHNS and SASEGT.

This clonotype came up many times. The genes are TRBV29-1 and TRBJ2-3; 7 bases agree with TRBD1. CDR3 length: 13 amino acids. The ends lost 6 bases at V and 4 bases at J; junction bases unmatched: 7. The germline gives CDR1 SQVTM, CDR2 ANQGSEA. CDR3 nucleotides: TGCAGCGTAAAAACAGGGGTTGCAGATACGCAGTATTTT. Its translation: CSVKTGVADTQYF.

There are many counts of this clonotype. The rearrangement links TRBV7-2 to TRBJ1-1, with D uncertain. This CDR3 has 12 amino acids. V lost 8 bases to trimming and J lost 1 base, with 8 bases between them. The germline V gene has CDR1 SGHTA and CDR2 FQGNSA. The CDR3 sequence is CASGSGNTEAFF. CDR3 DNA sequence: TGTGCCAGCGGATCCGGGAACACTGAAGCTTTCTTT. Based on the CDR3 plus reference TRBV7-2 and TRBJ1-1, the full variable domain is GAGVSQSPSNKVTEKGKDVELRCDPISGHTALYWYRQSLGQGLEFLIYFQGNSAPDKSGLPSDRFSAERTGGSVSTLTIQRTQQEDSAVYLCASGSGNTEAFFGQGTRLTVV.

This clonotype was seen at least ten times. This chain uses TRBV20-1 with TRBJ1-5; D is ambiguous. The CDR3 has 18 amino acids. V lost 6 bases and J lost 3, with 27 bases in between. Germline lookup yields CDR1 DFQATT and CDR2 SNEGSKA (reference sequence). In nucleotides, the CDR3 is TGCAGTGCCAATAAGCTGGGAACGATAGCCTCGGACAATCAGCCCCAGCATTTT. It codes for CSANKLGTIASDNQPQHF.

This clonotype was seen repeatedly, ten times or more. This rearrangement joins TRBV7-2 to TRBJ2-2; 11 bases align to TRBD1. Germline loops: CDR1 SGHTA, CDR2 FQGNSA. Unmatched junction bases numbered 8, after V lost 7 bases and J lost 4 bases. The CDR3 has 16 amino acids. CDR3 in DNA: TGTGCCAGCACCTTCCCGGGGACAGGGGGCACCGGGGAGCTGTTTTTT. Amino acid sequence: CASTFPGTGGTGELFF.

This clonotype was seen a handful of times. One end of the junction fails to match germline, which may point to a read error. This sequence joins TRBV14 and TRBJ2-5; the D is unclear. The CDR3 sequence is 17 residues long. Germline loops: CDR1 SGHDN, CDR2 FVKESK. This CDR3 is CASSQETVRTSQVTQYF. CDR3 DNA sequence: TGTGCCAGCAGCCAAGAAACGGTCAGAACCTCCCAAGTGACCCAGTACTTC. Full variable domain (outside the CDR3, taken from reference TRBV14 and TRBJ2-5): EAGVTQFPSHSVIEKGQTVTLRCDPISGHDNLYWYRRVMGKEIKFLLHFVKESKQDESGMPNNRFLAERTGGTYSTLKVQPAELEDSGVYFCASSQETVRTSQVTQYFGPGTRLLVL.

This clonotype was picked up many times. The CDR3 loop reads CASSIRGTSSYGYTF. CDR3 sequence (DNA): TGTGCCAGTAGTATAAGGGGAACCTCAAGCTATGGCTACACCTTC. J is TRBJ1-2 and V is TRBV19, with a weak D call TRBD1 (5 bases). The CDR3 is made up of 15 amino acids. The germline CDR1 and CDR2 sequences are LNHDA and SQIVND (reference sequence). Trimming stripped 2 bases from V and 4 bases from J, with 14 bases between. The full variable domain, rest sourced from reference TRBV19 and TRBJ1-2, is DGGITQSPKYLFRKEGQNVTLSCEQNLNHDAMYWYRQDPGQGLRLIYYSQIVNDFQKGDIAEGYSVSREKKESFPLTVTSAQKNPTAFYLCASSIRGTSSYGYTFGSGTRLTVV.

This clonotype was seen at least ten times. This rearrangement joins TRBV9 to TRBJ2-7; D unresolved. CDR3 length equals 14 residues. From germline, CDR1 is SGDLS and CDR2 YYNGEE. V was pared by 4 bases and J by 0 bases, with 11 bases between. CDR3 residues: CASSPQWSSYEQYF. The CDR3 DNA reads as TGTGCCAGCAGCCCACAGTGGAGCTCCTACGAGCAGTACTTC.

This clonotype was recorded at least ten times. V is TRBV6-2 or TRBV6-3 and J is TRBJ2-2; 10 nucleotides align to TRBD1. The germline V gene has CDR1 MNHEY and CDR2 SVGEGT. The trim removed 2 bases at V and 4 bases at J, leaving 10 bases unmatched. The CDR3 runs to 18 residues. The CDR3 DNA sequence: TGTGCCAGCAGTTACAAGAGGACAGGGGGTTGGGTCACCGGGGAGCTGTTTTTT. This codes for CASSYKRTGGWVTGELFF.

In its sample, this clonotype was seen many times. The chain carries TRBV20-1 and TRBJ2-5; no firm D call. V was trimmed by 0 bases and J by 5 bases, leaving 10 bases between them. This CDR3 is 13 amino acids long. Germline assignment: CDR1 DFQATT and CDR2 SNEGSKA (reference sequence). DNA for the CDR3: TGCAGTGCTAGAGATGACTTCTCGGAGACCCAGTACTTC. It is translated as CSARDDFSETQYF.

The CDR3 loop reads CASSGGGQGMETQYF. CDR3 sequence (DNA): TGTGCCAGCAGCGGCGGGGGACAGGGGATGGAGACCCAGTACTTC. This chain connects TRBV9 to TRBJ2-5; 10 bases are a match to TRBD1. V shed 3 bases and J 5 bases; nucleotides not matched to a gene: 7. CDR1 is SGDLS and CDR2 is YYNGEE in the germline V gene. There are 15 residues in the CDR3.

In this sample, this clonotype turned up many times. The genes are TRBV7-3 and TRBJ1-1; D is undetermined. Trimming stripped 3 bases from V and 8 bases from J, with 10 bases between. CDR3 size: 12 residues. The germline CDR1 and CDR2 sequences are SGHTA and FQGTGA. CDR3: CASSFKIREAFF. The CDR3 DNA sequence: TGTGCCAGCAGCTTCAAGATTCGAGAAGCTTTCTTT.

In its sample, this clonotype was seen many times. The chain combines TRBV20-1 with TRBJ1-5; 7 bases match TRBD1. Germline values: CDR1 DFQATT, CDR2 SNEGSKA (reference sequence). The CDR3 has 13 amino acids. V shed 2 bases, J shed 4 bases, and the junction held 2 bases outside the gene matches. CDR3 nucleotides: TGCAGTGCTAGACAGGGGGAAAATCAGCCCCAGCATTTT. Its protein product is CSARQGENQPQHF.

CDR3: CASGGPVETQYF. In DNA form, the CDR3 reads TGTGCCAGCGGGGGGCCAGTCGAGACCCAGTACTTC. The chain joins TRBV5-6 to TRBJ2-5; D possibly uses TRBD1 or TRBD2 (6 bases each). Germline values: CDR1 SGHDT, CDR2 YYEEEE. V lost 7 bases and J 5 bases, leaving 12 bases between the germline ends. The CDR3 spans 12 residues.

This clonotype has at least ten counts. CDR3 sequence: CASSSEGRANTDTQYF. The CDR3 DNA reads TGTGCCAGCAGCTCCGAAGGCAGAGCCAACACAGATACGCAGTATTTT. The chain is built from TRBV7-2 and TRBJ2-3; D is uncertain. This CDR3 has 16 residues. Trimming pared 4 bases from V and 2 bases from J, leaving 16 bases between. The germline CDR1 and CDR2 sequences are SGHTA and FQGNSA.

This clonotype came up many times. This chain joins TRBV7-9 and TRBJ1-5; maybe TRBD1 (5 bases). The CDR3 is 16 residues long. Germline CDR1 is SEHNR and CDR2 is FQNEAQ (reference sequence). Trimming took off 7 bases at V and 1 base at J, with 17 bases between the two ends. The CDR3 nucleotides read TGTGCCAGCACCGAAGGCCAGGGAAGAAGCAATCAGCCCCAGCATTTT. Protein product: CASTEGQGRSNQPQHF.

The chain uses TRBV29-1 and TRBJ2-3; D remains ambiguous. The length of the CDR3 is 12 residues. Germline CDR1 and CDR2: SQVTM and ANQGSEA. Trimming took 1 base from V and 9 from J, leaving 11 bases between them. CDR3 bases: TGCAGCGTTGAAGTCCTAGAACGCACGCAGTATTTT. Amino acid sequence: CSVEVLERTQYF.

This clonotype appeared many times. V gene TRBV3-1 combines with J gene TRBJ2-1, with TRBD2 identical over 7 bases. The CDR3 contains 18 residues. V lost 1 base, J lost 2 bases, and 11 bases stayed unmatched. Germline V CDR1 and CDR2: LGHDT, YNNKEL (reference sequence). Here the CDR3 reads CASSQGRRGKPPYNEQFF. The CDR3 region has the DNA TGTGCCAGCAGCCAAGGCAGGCGGGGGAAACCTCCCTACAATGAGCAGTTCTTC.

This clonotype was counted many times. CDR3 coding DNA: TGTGCCAGCAGTTACTATCAGGGGAATTCAGGTCAGCCCCAGCATTTT. It codes for CASSYYQGNSGQPQHF. This rearrangement joins TRBV6-6 to TRBJ1-5; D may be TRBD1 (6 bases). This CDR3 contains 16 residues. Germline V gene sequence: CDR1 MNHNY, CDR2 SVGAGI (reference sequence). V was clipped by 1 base and J by 6 bases, with 16 bases between them.

This clonotype was observed many times. This chain joins TRBV5-6 and TRBJ2-7; D gene uncertain. Trimming removed 2 bases from V and 0 bases from J, with 6 bases in between. Germline V lookup: CDR1 SGHDT, CDR2 YYEEEE. The CDR3 covers 13 residues. In nucleotides, the CDR3 is TGTGCCAGCAGCTTTCCGAGCTCCTACGAGCAGTACTTC. This encodes CASSFPSSYEQYF.

The chain employs TRBV11-2 and TRBJ1-2; D is uncertain. This CDR3 spans 15 amino acids. In germline, CDR1 is SGHAT, CDR2 FQNNGV. Trimming shortened V by 5 bases and J by 0 bases, and 13 bases separated the two germline ends. DNA of the CDR3: TGTGCCAGCAGCCCCCATACAAATACTAACTATGGCTACACCTTC. Its protein is CASSPHTNTNYGYTF.

This clonotype was picked up many times. The chain recombines TRBV7-2 with TRBJ2-3; D is possibly TRBD2 (6 bases). Germline-derived CDR1 and CDR2 are SGHTA and FQGNSA. The CDR3 sequence is 14 residues long. Trimming removed 8 bases at V and 7 bases at J, with 19 bases between. CDR3 nucleotide sequence: TGTGCCAGCGCGCTTGGTTCGGGGGAATATACGCAGTATTTT. Its translation: CASALGSGEYTQYF.

This clonotype was recorded many times. This chain links TRBV5-1 with TRBJ2-3; D gene ambiguous. The V end lost 0 bases, the J end lost 2 bases, and 7 bases lay between the germline ends. In germline, CDR1 is SGHRS, CDR2 YFSETQ. The CDR3 spans 14 residues. CDR3 in DNA: TGCGCCAGCAGCTTGGAATCGCACACAGATACGCAGTATTTT. Translating it yields CASSLESHTDTQYF.

Many counts were recorded for this clonotype. The chain is built from TRBV18 and TRBJ2-1, with D possibly being TRBD1 or TRBD2 (5 bases each). The CDR3 spans 13 residues. Looked up from germline, CDR1 is KGHSH and CDR2 is LQKENI. Trimming left V 8 bases short and J 2 bases short, with 10 bases between. The CDR3 sequence is CASRQGAYNEQFF. Here the CDR3 DNA reads TGTGCCAGCCGGCAGGGAGCCTACAATGAGCAGTTCTTC.

Many counts were recorded for this clonotype. The genes are TRBV7-2 and TRBJ2-5, with no clear D. The CDR3 contains 15 residues. Germline V gives CDR1 SGHTA, CDR2 FQGNSA. V was pared by 1 base and J by 2 bases, with 11 bases between. DNA of the CDR3: TGTGCCAGCAGCTTAGGACATATGGGGCAAGAGACCCAGTACTTC. Protein: CASSLGHMGQETQYF.

This clonotype was counted between two and nine times. Here the CDR3 DNA reads TGTGCCAGCAGTTTAGGAGGTTTCAAGGAGCAGTTCTTC. This sequence encodes CASSLGGFKEQFF. The V call is TRBV28, the J call TRBJ2-1; D is possibly TRBD2 (5 bases). V was trimmed by 2 bases and J by 10 bases, leaving 12 bases between them. From germline, CDR1 is MDHEN and CDR2 SYDVKM. The CDR3 covers 13 residues.

The table lists this clonotype with many counts. The CDR3 loop is CASSLAGKDEKLFF. Here the CDR3 DNA reads TGTGCCAGCAGCTTGGCAGGGAAGGATGAAAAACTGTTTTTT. V and J are TRBV5-5 and TRBJ1-4; D is perhaps TRBD1 (5 bases). V was trimmed by 0 bases and J by 6 bases, leaving 9 bases between them. The CDR3 runs to 14 residues. The germline CDR1 and CDR2 sequences are SGHKS and YYEKEE (reference sequence).

At least ten counts were recorded for this clonotype. The genes are TRBV7-2 and TRBJ1-2; perhaps TRBD1 as D (5 bases). Germline V gives CDR1 SGHTA, CDR2 FQGNSA. The CDR3 length is 14 residues. The ends were cut back, 5 bases at V and 7 bases at J, with 17 bases in the middle. The CDR3 spells CASSMGEWVFGYTF. The CDR3, as DNA: TGTGCCAGCAGCATGGGGGAGTGGGTCTTTGGCTACACCTTC.